This entry lists 25 T cell receptor beta chains sequenced from one sample in a study of a mutant IDH1 vaccine in newly diagnosed glioma. Time point meaning: baseline, week 1 (first vaccination visit). Documented treatment: pre-vaccination baseline after standard-of-care therapy. The table came from immunoSEQ multiplex PCR; TCRdb's copy has only in-frame clones and leaves some out. The sample has 65,000 to 70,000 clones, about 86% seen once. Specimen: PBMCs, collected from a glioma patient treated with radiotherapy, temozolomide or both. The receptors here all came from a man aged 25-45 years with glioma.

The chain links TRBV7-2 to TRBJ2-2, with D unclear. CDR3 length: 13 amino acids. CDR1 SGHTA and CDR2 FQGNSA come from the germline V gene. With 2 bases removed from V and 6 bases from J, the gap between germline ends came to 7 bases. CDR3 protein: CASSLRTAGELFF. The CDR3 region has the DNA TGTGCCAGCAGCTTAAGGACGGCCGGGGAGCTGTTTTTT.

The table lists this clone with a count of one. The genes are TRBV5-1 and TRBJ1-4, with D unclear. Looked up from germline, CDR1 is SGHRS and CDR2 is YFSETQ. V was cut by 4 bases and J by 2 bases, with 9 bases left in between. This CDR3 has 14 amino acids. CDR3 bases: TGCGCCAGCAGCCCGGGTAACACTAATGAAAAACTGTTTTTT. It translates to CASSPGNTNEKLFF. Using reference TRBV5-1 and TRBJ1-4 for the parts outside the CDR3, the full variable domain is KAGVTQTPRYLIKTRGQQVTLSCSPISGHRSVSWYQQTPGQGLQFLFEYFSETQRNKGNFPGRFSGRQFSNSRSEMNVSTLELGDSALYLCASSPGNTNEKLFFGSGTQLSVL.

The chain couples TRBV5-4 to TRBJ2-5; the D gene is possibly TRBD2 (6 bases). With the DNA end fitting TRBJ2-7 better, the J assignment may be wrong. Germline V lookup: CDR1 SGHNT, CDR2 YYREEE (reference sequence). CDR3 size: 14 residues. CDR3 sequence reads: CASSLAADGSEQYF. CDR3 DNA sequence: TGTGCCAGCAGCTTGGCCGCGGACGGGAGCGAGCAGTACTTC.

V usage is TRBV11-2 and J usage is TRBJ2-7; 9 bases agree with TRBD1. This CDR3 is built from 16 residues. V trimming: 2 bases; J trimming: 6 bases; junction bases outside the gene matches: 11. Germline CDR1 SGHAT, CDR2 FQNNGV. The CDR3 loop is CASSLNSGTGPGEQYF. Written as DNA, the CDR3 is TGTGCCAGCAGCTTAAACAGCGGGACAGGGCCGGGCGAGCAGTACTTC.

This clone occurred a few times. The chain links TRBV5-1 to TRBJ1-1, with 8 bases aligning to TRBD1. CDR1 SGHRS and CDR2 YFSETQ come from the germline V gene. Unmatched junction bases numbered 3, after V lost 4 bases and J lost 1 base. The CDR3 is 14 amino acids. CDR3 residues: CASSTGQGNTEAFF. The CDR3 DNA follows: TGCGCCAGCAGCACCGGACAGGGGAACACTGAAGCTTTCTTT. The full variable domain, in which reference TRBV5-1 and TRBJ1-1 provide the parts outside the CDR3, is KAGVTQTPRYLIKTRGQQVTLSCSPISGHRSVSWYQQTPGQGLQFLFEYFSETQRNKGNFPGRFSGRQFSNSRSEMNVSTLELGDSALYLCASSTGQGNTEAFFGQGTRLTVV.

The V and J genes are TRBV7-2 and TRBJ2-3, with 8 nucleotides matching TRBD2. Germline loops: CDR1 SGHTA, CDR2 FQGNSA. This CDR3 is built from 16 residues. V gave up 1 base and J gave up 5 bases; unmatched junction bases: 8. In nucleotides, the CDR3 is TGTGCCAGCAGCTTAGGGGCGGGGGGCCGCAGAGATACGCAGTATTTT. Translated, it gives CASSLGAGGRRDTQYF.

This clone showed up just a few times. The chain links TRBV2 to TRBJ2-4, with 8 bases identical to TRBD1. CDR3 length equals 14 residues. The J segment lost 4 bases and the V segment lost 10 bases, leaving 9 bases of the junction unmatched. CDR1 is SNHLY and CDR2 is FYNNEI in the germline V gene. In nucleotides, the CDR3 is TGTGCCACCAAGGCCGGGACAGGAAAAAACATTCAGTACTTC. Translated: CATKAGTGKNIQYF.

This clone was recorded once. J is TRBJ2-1 and V is TRBV12-5; D is ambiguous. The CDR3 consists of 12 residues. V lost 0 bases and J lost 8, with 5 bases in between. Germline V gene lookup returns CDR1 LGHNT and CDR2 FRNRAP. As DNA, the CDR3 is TGTGCTAGTGGTTTGGTATCCCATGAGCAGTTCTTC. Translating gives CASGLVSHEQFF.

V gene TRBV7-9 combines with J gene TRBJ1-6; 7 nucleotides align to TRBD1. The CDR3 extends over 18 amino acids. Germline V lookup: CDR1 SEHNR, CDR2 FQNEAQ (reference sequence). V lost 2 bases and J lost 6; bases outside the gene matches: 13. The DNA of the CDR3 is TGTGCCAGCAGCTTATTACAGGGGTATCGTCTCGGTAATTCACCCCTCCACTTT. Its protein is CASSLLQGYRLGNSPLHF.

This clone has a handful of counts. V gene TRBV6-5 combines with J gene TRBJ1-1; 7 nucleotides align to TRBD1. V shed 4 bases, J shed 2 bases, and the junction held 4 bases outside the gene matches. Germline V gene data show CDR1 as MNHEY and CDR2 as SVGAGI. There are 14 residues in the CDR3. The CDR3 DNA sequence: TGTGCCAGCAGTTCGGACAGGAGAAACACTGAAGCTTTCTTT. This gives the protein CASSSDRRNTEAFF.

CDR3 sequence (DNA): TGTGCCAGCAGTAAGGACAGGGGAGAAGAGACCCAGTACTTC. Protein: CASSKDRGEETQYF. The chain is built from TRBV2 and TRBJ2-5, with TRBD1 matching 9 bases. Germline-derived CDR1 and CDR2 are SNHLY and FYNNEI. Unmatched junction bases numbered 4, after V lost 5 bases and J lost 3 bases. The length of the CDR3 is 14 residues.

This chain connects TRBV5-1 to TRBJ1-2; D may be TRBD1 (6 bases). V lost 0 bases, J lost 5 bases, and 17 bases lay in between. Germline lookup yields CDR1 SGHRS and CDR2 YFSETQ. CDR3 length: 16 amino acids. CDR3 in DNA: TGCGCCAGCAGCTTGGCCTTGACAGGCGACAAGTATGGCTACACCTTC. Translating it yields CASSLALTGDKYGYTF.

The rearrangement joins TRBV11-3 to TRBJ1-5; D is undetermined. The germline V gene has CDR1 SGHNT and CDR2 YENEEA. The V gene lost 2 bases and the J gene lost 1 base, with 0 bases spanning the gap. CDR3 length equals 12 residues. Here the CDR3 reads CASSLSNQPQHF. CDR3 DNA: TGTGCCAGCAGCTTAAGCAATCAGCCCCAGCATTTT. The full variable domain, rest sourced from reference TRBV11-3 and TRBJ1-5, is EAGVVQSPRYKIIEKKQPVAFWCNPISGHNTLYWYLQNLGQGPELLIRYENEEAVDDSQLPKDRFSAERLKGVDSTLKIQPAELGDSAVYLCASSLSNQPQHFGDGTRLSIL.

This chain links TRBV19 with TRBJ2-5; 8 positions agree with TRBD1. The DNA matches TRBJ2-7 better at its end, which makes the J call doubtful. The germline V gene has CDR1 LNHDA and CDR2 SQIVND (reference sequence). This CDR3 is 14 amino acids long. Here the CDR3 DNA reads TGTGCCAGTAGAGAACAGGGGGGCTCCTACGAGCAGTACTTC. Protein product: CASREQGGSYEQYF.

The CDR3 bases are TGTGCCAGCAGCCGCAGCGGGAGAGGCGAGACCCAGTACTTC. Residues: CASSRSGRGETQYF. V gene TRBV7-2 combines with J gene TRBJ2-5; 8 nucleotides agree with TRBD2. Germline V gives CDR1 SGHTA, CDR2 FQGNSA. The CDR3 is made up of 14 amino acids. Trimming took 5 bases from V and 5 from J; bases not matched to a gene: 7.

The V gene is TRBV9, the J gene TRBJ2-7, with 8 bases fitting TRBD1. V was pared by 3 bases and J by 3 bases, with 5 bases of the junction left unmatched. CDR3 length equals 14 residues. CDR1 and CDR2 from the germline V gene are SGDLS and YYNGEE. The chain's CDR3 is CASSAGTGGYEQYF. CDR3 coding DNA: TGTGCCAGCAGCGCAGGGACAGGAGGCTACGAGCAGTACTTC.

The CDR3 nucleotides are TGCGCCAGCAGCCGCCCGGCAGGCGTCGTTGGGGACGAGCAGTACTTC. This encodes CASSRPAGVVGDEQYF. The chain combines TRBV4-1 with TRBJ2-7; D is uncertain. Germline CDR1 MGHRA, CDR2 YSYEKL. CDR3 size: 16 residues. V lost 4 bases and J 5 bases, leaving 21 bases between the germline ends.

CDR3 region: CASSPTVSTDTQYF. CDR3 DNA: TGTGCCAGCAGCCCAACTGTCAGCACAGATACGCAGTATTTT. The rearrangement joins TRBV7-7 to TRBJ2-3, with D uncertain. Looked up from germline, CDR1 is SSHAT and CDR2 is FNYEAQ (reference sequence). V was trimmed by 5 bases and J by 0 bases, leaving 9 bases between them. CDR3 length equals 14 residues.

The genes are TRBV5-1 and TRBJ1-3, with D possibly matching TRBD1 (5 bases). The CDR3 has 17 amino acids. CDR1 and CDR2 from the germline V gene are SGHRS and YFSETQ. V lost 0 bases to trimming and J lost 0 bases, with 13 bases between them. The CDR3 loop reads CASSLVGQTGSGNTIYF. As DNA, the CDR3 is TGCGCCAGCAGCTTGGTGGGGCAGACTGGCTCTGGAAACACCATATATTTT.

CDR3 region: CASSPIRQGSNQPQHF. The CDR3 region has the DNA TGTGCCAGCAGTCCCATCCGACAGGGGAGCAATCAGCCCCAGCATTTT. This chain joins TRBV28 and TRBJ1-5; TRBD1 agrees at 8 bases. Trimming took 5 bases from V and 1 from J; bases not matched to a gene: 7. Germline V CDR1 and CDR2: MDHEN, SYDVKM. This CDR3 spans 16 amino acids.

The chain recombines TRBV5-6 with TRBJ2-3, with 12 positions matching TRBD2. The CDR3 extends over 17 amino acids. Germline CDR1 reads SGHDT; CDR2 reads YYEEEE. The trim removed 0 bases at V and 0 bases at J, leaving 2 bases unmatched. The CDR3 nucleotides read TGTGCCAGCAGCTTGGGACTAGCGGGGGTGAGCACAGATACGCAGTATTTT. Amino acid sequence: CASSLGLAGVSTDTQYF.

This chain links TRBV7-8 with TRBJ2-2; 9 bases are a match to TRBD1. The CDR3 runs to 15 residues. J gave up 5 bases and V 6 bases, and 7 bases lay outside the gene matches. Per germline, CDR1 SGHVS and CDR2 FQNEAQ. In DNA form, the CDR3 reads TGTGCCAGCAGACCGGACAGGGGAGGAACCGGGGAGCTGTTTTTT. Translating gives CASRPDRGGTGELFF. Supplemented by reference TRBV7-8 and TRBJ2-2, the full variable domain reads GAGVSQSPRYKVAKRGQDVALRCDPISGHVSLFWYQQALGQGPEFLTYFQNEAQLDKSGLPSDRFFAERPEGSVSTLKIQRTQQEDSAVYLCASRPDRGGTGELFFGEGSRLTVL.

This clone turned up a few times. The chain employs TRBV4-1 and TRBJ1-4, with TRBD1 matching over 12 bases. The CDR3 length is 21 residues. The germline gives CDR1 MGHRA, CDR2 YSYEKL. After removal of 1 base from V and 4 bases from J, the junction contained 16 bases not matched to a gene. The CDR3: CASSQGVGFGTGGFSNEKLFF. The CDR3 DNA follows: TGCGCCAGCAGCCAAGGAGTTGGATTTGGGACAGGGGGCTTCAGTAATGAAAAACTGTTTTTT.

V gene TRBV7-9 combines with J gene TRBJ1-4, with 8 nucleotides matching TRBD1. Per germline, CDR1 SEHNR and CDR2 FQNEAQ (reference sequence). Germline trimming cut 3 bases from V and 0 bases from J; bases unmatched to any gene: 3. The CDR3 contains 16 residues. CDR3 nucleotide sequence: TGTGCCAGCAGCTTTTCAGGGGGCGCAACTAATGAAAAACTGTTTTTT. Translation gives CASSFSGGATNEKLFF.

The chain joins TRBV5-4 to TRBJ2-7, with D perhaps matching TRBD1 or TRBD2 (5 bases each). The ends were cut back, 4 bases at V and 2 bases at J, with 13 bases in the middle. Germline values: CDR1 SGHNT, CDR2 YYREEE (reference sequence). The CDR3 is 14 amino acids. The CDR3 protein is CASSAGADPYEQYF. CDR3 bases: TGTGCCAGCAGCGCCGGGGCAGACCCCTACGAGCAGTACTTC. The full variable domain, in which reference TRBV5-4 and TRBJ2-7 provide the parts outside the CDR3, is ETGVTQSPTHLIKTRGQQVTLRCSSQSGHNTVSWYQQALGQGPQFIFQYYREEENGRGNFPPRFSGLQFPNYSSELNVNALELDDSALYLCASSAGADPYEQYFGPGTRLTVT.